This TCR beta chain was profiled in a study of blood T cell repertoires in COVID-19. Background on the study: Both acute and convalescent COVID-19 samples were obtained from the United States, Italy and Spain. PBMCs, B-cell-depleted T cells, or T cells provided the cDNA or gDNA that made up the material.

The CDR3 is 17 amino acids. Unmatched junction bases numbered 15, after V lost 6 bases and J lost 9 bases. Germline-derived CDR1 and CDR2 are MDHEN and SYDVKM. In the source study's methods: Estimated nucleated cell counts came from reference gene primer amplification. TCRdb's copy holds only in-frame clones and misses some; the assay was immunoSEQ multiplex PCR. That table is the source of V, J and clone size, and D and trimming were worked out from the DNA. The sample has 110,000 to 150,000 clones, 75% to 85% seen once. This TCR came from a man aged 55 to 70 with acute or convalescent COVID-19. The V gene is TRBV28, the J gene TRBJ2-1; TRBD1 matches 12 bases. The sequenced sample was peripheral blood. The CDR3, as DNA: TGTGCCAGCAGACCTGGCGCGCCGGGACAGGGGGCGGGTGAGCAGTTCTTC. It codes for CASRPGAPGQGAGEQFF.